This T cell receptor (beta chain) was retrieved from a study of blood T cell repertoires in COVID-19 (TCRdb year 2020). Background for the entire study: Samples from collaborators originated in the United States, Italy and Spain and spanned both the acute and convalescent phases of COVID-19. The samples were drawn from the first 160 participants of the ongoing ImmuneRACE study and from over a thousand subjects provided by 6 global collaborators. The repertoires were released in a freely available public database intended as a resource for research on the immune response to SARS-CoV-2. Sample metadata almost always included a de-identified subject ID, COVID-19 status, age in years and sex. The material from the prospective study consisted of cDNA or gDNA derived from T cells, B-cell-depleted T cells, or PBMCs. Deeply sampled blood TCRbeta repertoires from subjects exposed to, actively infected with, or recovered from COVID-19 were included in the dataset. Where available, HLA class I and class II types were taken from metadata supplied by the sample provider and were not determined by assay-based typing.

The immunoSEQ Assay, a bias-controlled multiplex PCR, was used to amplify TCRbeta CDR3 regions from genomic DNA. In the source study's methods: Nucleated cell counts per sample were estimated from amplification of reference gene primers within the assay. To quantify the absolute abundance of each unique TCRbeta CDR3 rearrangement, sequence reads were collapsed and filtered. For each sample, productive Simpson clonality was calculated by taking the square root of Simpson's diversity index across productive rearrangements. The table comes from immuneACCESS by way of TCRdb, which keeps in-frame sequences with V and J called. Part of the clones is missing from these tables; in studies checked, under half for an unresolved V gene and the rest for unknown reasons. The V and J calls and clone size come from that table; D and trimming were worked out from the DNA. The sample table records about 54,000 clones; over 65% of these occur just once. Jointly, the top ten make up approximately 4.5% of the sample.

Collaborating institutions collected whole blood in K2EDTA tubes following their own protocols. For TCRbeta analysis, collaborator samples were shipped as frozen whole blood, as isolated PBMCs, or as DNA extracted from either sample type. Clipping removes 4 bases from V and 2 bases from J, with 8 as the unmatched junction base count. The CDR3 sequence holds 15 residues, the cysteine and phenylalanine included. Of the read, only the CDR3 DNA is kept; its 45 bases are in frame from base 1. Based on the germline V gene (reference sequence), the CDR1 and CDR2 sequences are SGHKS and YYEKEE. Worth noting for this clone: The antigen it recognizes is unknown. Qualities for individual bases were not recorded, and no much larger clone is one base off.

Results the study describes overall, beyond this receptor: The amount of clinical and demographic metadata varied by source and participant and was provided uncurated.

This receptor chain uses TRBV5-5 and TRBJ2-7; TRBD1 agrees with 8 junctional bases. Sequenced input: peripheral blood. The origin of this receptor is a man aged 40-55 years with active COVID-19. CDR3 sequence: CASSVSGTGAYEQYF. The DNA reads TGTGCCAGCAGCGTATCCGGGACAGGAGCCTACGAGCAGTACTTC.